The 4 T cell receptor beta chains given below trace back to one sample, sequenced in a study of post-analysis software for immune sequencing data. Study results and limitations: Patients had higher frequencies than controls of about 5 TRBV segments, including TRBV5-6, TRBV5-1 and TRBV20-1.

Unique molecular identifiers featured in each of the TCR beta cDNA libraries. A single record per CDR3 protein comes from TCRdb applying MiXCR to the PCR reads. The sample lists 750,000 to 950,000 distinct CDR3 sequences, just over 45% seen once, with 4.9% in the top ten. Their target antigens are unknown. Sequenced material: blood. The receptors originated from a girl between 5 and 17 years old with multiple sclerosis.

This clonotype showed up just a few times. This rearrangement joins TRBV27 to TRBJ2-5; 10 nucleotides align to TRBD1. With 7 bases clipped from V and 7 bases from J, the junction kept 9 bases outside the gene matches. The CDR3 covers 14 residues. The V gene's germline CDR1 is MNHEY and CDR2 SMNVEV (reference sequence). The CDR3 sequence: CASTPGQGVGTQYF. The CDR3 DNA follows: TGTGCCAGCACGCCTGGACAGGGGGTTGGGACCCAGTACTTC.

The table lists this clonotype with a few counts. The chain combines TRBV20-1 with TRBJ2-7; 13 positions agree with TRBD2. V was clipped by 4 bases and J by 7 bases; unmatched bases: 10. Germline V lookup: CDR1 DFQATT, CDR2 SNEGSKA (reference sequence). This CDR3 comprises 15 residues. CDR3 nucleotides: TGCAGTGCTAATCGACTAGCGGGAGGACCAGTGGAGCAGTACTTC. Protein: CSANRLAGGPVEQYF.

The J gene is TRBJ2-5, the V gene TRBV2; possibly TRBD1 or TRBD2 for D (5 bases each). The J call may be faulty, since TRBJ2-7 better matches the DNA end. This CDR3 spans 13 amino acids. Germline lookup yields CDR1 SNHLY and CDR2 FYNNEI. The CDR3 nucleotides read TGTGCCAGCAGTCAGGGACGTACGATCGAGCAGTACTTC. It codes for CASSQGRTIEQYF.

The chain's CDR3 is CASSRRQGTEAFF. CDR3 bases: TGTGCCAGCAGTCGGAGACAGGGGACTGAAGCTTTCTTT. The V gene is TRBV27, the J gene TRBJ1-1, with TRBD1 matching 8 bases. Germline V lookup: CDR1 MNHEY, CDR2 SMNVEV (reference sequence). This CDR3 region has 13 residues. V lost 5 bases and J lost 5; bases outside the gene matches: 4.